This is a list of T cell receptor beta chains from one sample in a study of T cell changes during pregnancy in multiple sclerosis. Profiled with immunoSEQ multiplex PCR; TCRdb holds only in-frame clones, not every one. The sample carries 35,000 to 55,000 clones, just under 95% recorded once. Source: CD8+ T cells from peripheral blood mononuclear cells, taken after pregnancy. These receptor sequences come from a female donor with multiple sclerosis, enrolled in a pregnancy study. The CDR3 runs from the conserved cysteine through the conserved F or W. Fields, in order: V gene, D gene, J gene, clone size, CDR3 DNA, CDR3 protein. The D gene is left open where the match is weak. A row's size may be missing; if present it is once, few, many or a size class.

v_gene: TRBV7-9; d_gene: TRBD1; j_gene: TRBJ1-5; abundance: .; CDR3nt: TGTGCCAGCAGCTTAGGGGACAGGGTTGGTGGCAATCAGCCCCAGCATTTT; CDR3aa: CASSLGDRVGGNQPQHF
v_gene: TRBV6-1; d_gene: .; j_gene: TRBJ2-7; abundance: .; CDR3nt: TGTGCCAGCAGTGATTCAGGGAAGCGCTACGAGCAGTACTTC; CDR3aa: CASSDSGKRYEQYF
v_gene: TRBV7-8; d_gene: .; j_gene: TRBJ1-1; abundance: .; CDR3nt: TGTGCCAGCAGCTTAGGGCCGATCGACAGGCTCACTGAAGCTTTCTTT; CDR3aa: CASSLGPIDRLTEAFF
v_gene: TRBV4-1; d_gene: .; j_gene: TRBJ1-1; abundance: .; CDR3nt: TGCGCCAGCAGCTACGATTCAGGGGTGGGGAAAAACACTGAAGCTTTCTTT; CDR3aa: CASSYDSGVGKNTEAFF
v_gene: TRBV27; d_gene: TRBD1; j_gene: TRBJ1-2; abundance: .; CDR3nt: TGTGCCAGCAGTTTATTATCCTCGGGGACAGGGCGTGATGGCTACACCTTC; CDR3aa: CASSLLSSGTGRDGYTF
v_gene: TRBV5-1; d_gene: .; j_gene: TRBJ1-1; abundance: few; CDR3nt: TGCGCCAGCAGCTTGTATCAGGGCCCTGAAGCTTTCTTT; CDR3aa: CASSLYQGPEAFF
v_gene: TRBV5-4; d_gene: .; j_gene: TRBJ2-1; abundance: .; CDR3nt: TGTGCCAGCAGCTTCCTCAGTGAGCAGTTCTTC; CDR3aa: CASSFLSEQFF
v_gene: TRBV9; d_gene: TRBD2; j_gene: TRBJ2-3; abundance: .; CDR3nt: TGTGCCAGCAGCGTAGGAGGTAGCGGGAGCACAGATACGCAGTATTTT; CDR3aa: CASSVGGSGSTDTQYF
v_gene: TRBV6-1; d_gene: TRBD2; j_gene: TRBJ2-7; abundance: .; CDR3nt: TGTGCCAGCAGTGAAGCTAGCGGGGGGGCCTACGAGCAGTACTTC; CDR3aa: CASSEASGGAYEQYF
v_gene: TRBV28; d_gene: .; j_gene: TRBJ1-1; abundance: .; CDR3nt: TGTGCCAGCAGTTTGTTTAGAGGGAACACTGAAGCTTTCTTT; CDR3aa: CASSLFRGNTEAFF
v_gene: TRBV9; d_gene: TRBD1; j_gene: TRBJ1-2; abundance: .; CDR3nt: TGTGCCAGCAGCGTAGCTAGGACAGGGTATGGCTACACCTTC; CDR3aa: CASSVARTGYGYTF
v_gene: TRBV6-5; d_gene: .; j_gene: TRBJ2-1; abundance: .; CDR3nt: TGTGCCAGCAAGCTCTGGGCCTCCTACAATGAGCAGTTCTTC; CDR3aa: CASKLWASYNEQFF
v_gene: TRBV7-8; d_gene: .; j_gene: TRBJ1-4; abundance: .; CDR3nt: TGTGCCAGCAGCCCTCTTAGGGGAACTAATGAAAAACTGTTTTTT; CDR3aa: CASSPLRGTNEKLFF
v_gene: TRBV4-1; d_gene: TRBD1; j_gene: TRBJ1-5; abundance: .; CDR3nt: TGCGCCAGCAGCCAACTAGGGACAGGTCCACAGAGCAATCAGCCCCAGCATTTT; CDR3aa: CASSQLGTGPQSNQPQHF
v_gene: TRBV18; d_gene: .; j_gene: TRBJ2-7; abundance: .; CDR3nt: TGTGCCAGCTCACCACCGCTGACTAGCTCCTACGAGCAGTACTTC; CDR3aa: CASSPPLTSSYEQYF
v_gene: TRBV5-4; d_gene: .; j_gene: TRBJ1-2; abundance: .; CDR3nt: TGTGCCAGCAGCTTGGGCGTAGTTGGCTACACCTTC; CDR3aa: CASSLGVVGYTF
v_gene: TRBV7-6; d_gene: .; j_gene: TRBJ2-3; abundance: .; CDR3nt: TGTGCCAGCAGCCAAGACATAGGAGGGCCCATATACGATACGCAGTATTTT; CDR3aa: CASSQDIGGPIYDTQYF
v_gene: TRBV18; d_gene: TRBD1; j_gene: TRBJ1-4; abundance: once; CDR3nt: TGTGCCAGCTCACCCCGGACAGGGGATGAAAAACTGTTTTTT; CDR3aa: CASSPRTGDEKLFF
v_gene: TRBV29-1; d_gene: TRBD2; j_gene: TRBJ2-5; abundance: .; CDR3nt: TGCAGCGTTGGGACTAGCGGGAGGGCAGGGGAGACCCAGTACTTC; CDR3aa: CSVGTSGRAGETQYF
v_gene: TRBV6-5; d_gene: .; j_gene: TRBJ1-3; abundance: .; CDR3nt: TGTGCCAGCAGGCTACAGGGCTCTGGAAACACCATATATTTT; CDR3aa: CASRLQGSGNTIYF
v_gene: TRBV27; d_gene: TRBD2; j_gene: TRBJ2-1; abundance: .; CDR3nt: TGTGCCAGCGATAGCGGGAGGGCCGGGAACAATGAGCAGTTCTTC; CDR3aa: CASDSGRAGNNEQFF
v_gene: TRBV7-9; d_gene: TRBD2; j_gene: TRBJ2-3; abundance: .; CDR3nt: TGTGCCAGCAGCTTCTTAGCGGGGATCTCCACAGATACGCAGTATTTT; CDR3aa: CASSFLAGISTDTQYF
v_gene: TRBV27; d_gene: TRBD1; j_gene: TRBJ1-5; abundance: .; CDR3nt: TGTGCCAGCAGTTTCTATGCAGGGGGGCAGCCCCAGCATTTT; CDR3aa: CASSFYAGGQPQHF
v_gene: TRBV19; d_gene: TRBD2; j_gene: TRBJ2-1; abundance: .; CDR3nt: TGTGCCAGTAAAAGTTTTAGCGGGGGCTACAATGAGCAGTTCTTC; CDR3aa: CASKSFSGGYNEQFF
v_gene: TRBV27; d_gene: .; j_gene: TRBJ1-3; abundance: .; CDR3nt: TGTGCCAGCAGTTTTTCAGGGCTGTCCGGAAACACCATATATTTT; CDR3aa: CASSFSGLSGNTIYF
v_gene: TRBV15; d_gene: TRBD2; j_gene: TRBJ2-7; abundance: .; CDR3nt: TGTGCCACCAGCACCATGCGGGAGGGGGGGGTGCAGTACTTC; CDR3aa: CATSTMREGGVQYF
v_gene: TRBV14; d_gene: TRBD1; j_gene: TRBJ1-2; abundance: .; CDR3nt: TGTGCCAGCAGCCGACAACGACAGGGCCCCTATGGCTACACCTTC; CDR3aa: CASSRQRQGPYGYTF
v_gene: TRBV11-3; d_gene: TRBD1; j_gene: TRBJ1-4; abundance: once; CDR3nt: TGTGCCAGCAGCCTTCGTCCCGGGACAGGGATTGTAATGAAAAATCTGTTTTTT; CDR3aa: CASSLRPGTGIVMKNLFF
v_gene: TRBV27; d_gene: TRBD2; j_gene: TRBJ2-4; abundance: .; CDR3nt: TGTGCCAGCAGTTCCTTAGCGGGAGTCAGGGACATTCAGTACTTC; CDR3aa: CASSSLAGVRDIQYF
v_gene: TRBV13; d_gene: .; j_gene: TRBJ1-4; abundance: .; CDR3nt: TGTGCCAGCAGCTTAGGCCCCAGGGTTGAAAAACTGTTTTTT; CDR3aa: CASSLGPRVEKLFF
v_gene: TRBV5-4; d_gene: TRBD2; j_gene: TRBJ2-1; abundance: .; CDR3nt: TGTGCCAGCAGCTCCGGGACTAGCGCGCAGCAGTTCTTC; CDR3aa: CASSSGTSAQQFF
v_gene: TRBV6-1; d_gene: .; j_gene: TRBJ2-7; abundance: .; CDR3nt: TGTGCCAGCAGTGAATTTTATTTGGGGGCCAGAGCCTCCTACGAGCAGTACTTC; CDR3aa: CASSEFYLGARASYEQYF
v_gene: TRBV6-4; d_gene: TRBD2; j_gene: TRBJ2-1; abundance: .; CDR3nt: TGTGCCAGCAGTGACTCTACTAGCGGGGTGCAGTTCTTC; CDR3aa: CASSDSTSGVQFF
v_gene: TRBV6-4; d_gene: .; j_gene: TRBJ1-5; abundance: .; CDR3nt: TGTGCCAGCAGTGACTCGAGACAGGTCGATCAGCCCCAGCATTTT; CDR3aa: CASSDSRQVDQPQHF
v_gene: TRBV4-3; d_gene: TRBD1; j_gene: TRBJ1-4; abundance: .; CDR3nt: TGCGCCAGCAGCCAAGGGACAGGCGGAAATGAAAAACTGTTTTTT; CDR3aa: CASSQGTGGNEKLFF
v_gene: TRBV27; d_gene: TRBD2; j_gene: TRBJ2-1; abundance: .; CDR3nt: TGTGCCAGCAGTAGCGGGGGGGCCTTCAATGAGCAGTTCTTC; CDR3aa: CASSSGGAFNEQFF
v_gene: TRBV7-9; d_gene: .; j_gene: TRBJ1-1; abundance: .; CDR3nt: TGTGCCAGCAGCTTCCCAGGATGGAACACTGAAGCTTTCTTT; CDR3aa: CASSFPGWNTEAFF
v_gene: TRBV4-3; d_gene: .; j_gene: TRBJ2-2; abundance: .; CDR3nt: TGCGCCAGCAGCCAAGATTCTGGCACCAACACCGGGGAGCTGTTTTTT; CDR3aa: CASSQDSGTNTGELFF
v_gene: TRBV5-1; d_gene: .; j_gene: TRBJ1-4; abundance: .; CDR3nt: TGCGCCAGCAGCTGGGAGGCGCAGGCTGCAACTAATGAAAAACTGTTTTTT; CDR3aa: CASSWEAQAATNEKLFF
v_gene: TRBV14; d_gene: .; j_gene: TRBJ2-7; abundance: .; CDR3nt: TGTGCCAGCAGCCAGTTACTAGTCGAGGAGCAGTACTTC; CDR3aa: CASSQLLVEEQYF
v_gene: TRBV2; d_gene: TRBD1; j_gene: TRBJ1-5; abundance: .; CDR3nt: TGTGCCAGCAGTGAAAGGGGGCTAAGCAATCAGCCCCAGCATTTT; CDR3aa: CASSERGLSNQPQHF
v_gene: TRBV11-2; d_gene: .; j_gene: TRBJ2-5; abundance: once; CDR3nt: TGTGCCAGCAGCTGGCGACAGAGAACTCTTCAAGAGACCCAGTACTTC; CDR3aa: CASSWRQRTLQETQYF
v_gene: TRBV27; d_gene: TRBD2; j_gene: TRBJ2-1; abundance: .; CDR3nt: TGTGCCAGCAGTGCGGCGGGACTAGCGGGAGTGGGGCAGTTCTTC; CDR3aa: CASSAAGLAGVGQFF
v_gene: TRBV7-9; d_gene: .; j_gene: TRBJ2-5; abundance: .; CDR3nt: TGTGCCAGCAGCTCTCCGGGAGAGACCCAGTACTTC; CDR3aa: CASSSPGETQYF
v_gene: TRBV27; d_gene: TRBD1; j_gene: TRBJ2-7; abundance: .; CDR3nt: TGTGCCAGCAGTTTCGGACGGGACAGTTTCTACGAGCAGTACTTC; CDR3aa: CASSFGRDSFYEQYF
v_gene: TRBV18; d_gene: .; j_gene: TRBJ2-3; abundance: .; CDR3nt: TGTGCCAGCTCAGTACCGGGACACGGGTTCACAGATACGCAGTATTTT; CDR3aa: CASSVPGHGFTDTQYF
v_gene: TRBV28; d_gene: TRBD2; j_gene: TRBJ2-5; abundance: .; CDR3nt: TGTGCCACCACCGGCAGGGGACTAGCGGGAGAGGGGATACAAGAGACCCAGTACTTC; CDR3aa: CATTGRGLAGEGIQETQYF
v_gene: TRBV9; d_gene: TRBD1; j_gene: TRBJ1-2; abundance: .; CDR3nt: TGTGCCAGCAGTGGACGACAGGGACCTTCTAACTATGGCTACACCTTC; CDR3aa: CASSGRQGPSNYGYTF
v_gene: TRBV5-5; d_gene: TRBD1; j_gene: TRBJ2-1; abundance: once; CDR3nt: TGTGCCAGCAGCTGGGCCGGACAGGGGGCTAGTGAGCAGTTCTTC; CDR3aa: CASSWAGQGASEQFF
v_gene: TRBV11-2; d_gene: TRBD2; j_gene: TRBJ2-1; abundance: .; CDR3nt: TGTGCCAGCAGGTCGGGACTAGCGGGAGCTGATGAGCAGTTCTTC; CDR3aa: CASRSGLAGADEQFF
v_gene: TRBV5-1; d_gene: TRBD2; j_gene: TRBJ2-3; abundance: .; CDR3nt: TGCGCCAGCACCCAAAGCGGGGGGGCAGTGTCAACAGATACGCAGTATTTT; CDR3aa: CASTQSGGAVSTDTQYF
v_gene: TRBV10-2; d_gene: .; j_gene: TRBJ2-1; abundance: .; CDR3nt: TGCGCCAGCAGGGGGGCAGCGTCCTACAATGAGCAGTTCTTC; CDR3aa: CASRGAASYNEQFF